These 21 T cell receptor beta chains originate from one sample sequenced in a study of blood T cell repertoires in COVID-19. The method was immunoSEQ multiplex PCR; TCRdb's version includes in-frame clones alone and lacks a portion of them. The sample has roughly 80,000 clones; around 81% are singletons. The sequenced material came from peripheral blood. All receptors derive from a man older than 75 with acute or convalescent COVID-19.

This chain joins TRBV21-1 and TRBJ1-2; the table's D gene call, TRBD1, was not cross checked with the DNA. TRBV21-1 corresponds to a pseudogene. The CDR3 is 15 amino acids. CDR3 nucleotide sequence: TGTGCCAGCAGCAAAGACAGGGGTGGTTTCTATGGCTACACCTTC. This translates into CASSKDRGGFYGYTF.

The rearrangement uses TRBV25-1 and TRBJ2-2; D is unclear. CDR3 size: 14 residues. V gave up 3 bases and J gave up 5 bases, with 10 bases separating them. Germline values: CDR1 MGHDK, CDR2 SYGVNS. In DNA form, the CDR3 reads TGTGCCAGCAGTGACCCCATCGGGACCGGGGAGCTGTTTTTT. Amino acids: CASSDPIGTGELFF.

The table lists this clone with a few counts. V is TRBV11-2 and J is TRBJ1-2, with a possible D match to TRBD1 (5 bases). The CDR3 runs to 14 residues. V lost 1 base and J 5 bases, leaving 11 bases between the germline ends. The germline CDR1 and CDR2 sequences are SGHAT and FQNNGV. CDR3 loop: CASSLGPEGYGYTF. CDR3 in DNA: TGTGCCAGCAGCTTAGGTCCGGAGGGGTATGGCTACACCTTC.

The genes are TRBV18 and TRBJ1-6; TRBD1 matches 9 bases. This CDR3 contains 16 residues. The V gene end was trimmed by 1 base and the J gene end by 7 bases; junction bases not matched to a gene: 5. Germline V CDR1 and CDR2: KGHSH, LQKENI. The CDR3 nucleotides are TGTGCCAGCTCACCACGACAGGGACAGGGAAATTCACCCCTCCACTTT. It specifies CASSPRQGQGNSPLHF.

CDR3 amino acids: CAWMTGQTQYF. CDR3 nucleotides: TGTGCCTGGATGACAGGACAAACGCAGTATTTT. This chain uses TRBV30 with TRBJ2-3, with a possible D match to TRBD1 (6 bases). V lost 4 bases to trimming and J lost 9 bases, with 11 bases between them. The CDR3 loop spans 11 amino acids. Germline CDR1 and CDR2: GTSNPN and SVGIG (reference sequence).

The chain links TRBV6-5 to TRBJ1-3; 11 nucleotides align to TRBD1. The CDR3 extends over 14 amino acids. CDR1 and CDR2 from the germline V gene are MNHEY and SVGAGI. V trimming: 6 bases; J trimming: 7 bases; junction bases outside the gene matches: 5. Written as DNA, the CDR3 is TGTGCCAGCAGACGGGACAGGGGGAAGAACACCATATATTTT. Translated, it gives CASRRDRGKNTIYF.

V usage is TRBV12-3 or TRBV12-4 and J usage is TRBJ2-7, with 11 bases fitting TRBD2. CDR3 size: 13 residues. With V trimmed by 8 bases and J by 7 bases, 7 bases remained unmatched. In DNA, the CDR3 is TGTGCCAGCCGACGGGCTAGCGGGAGGGAGCAGTACTTC. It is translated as CASRRASGREQYF.

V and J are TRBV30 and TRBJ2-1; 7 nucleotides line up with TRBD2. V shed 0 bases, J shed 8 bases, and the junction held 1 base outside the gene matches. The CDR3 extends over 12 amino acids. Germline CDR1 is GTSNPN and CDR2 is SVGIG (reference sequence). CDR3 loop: CAWSVRGDEQFF. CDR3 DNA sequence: TGTGCCTGGAGTGTACGGGGGGATGAGCAGTTCTTC.

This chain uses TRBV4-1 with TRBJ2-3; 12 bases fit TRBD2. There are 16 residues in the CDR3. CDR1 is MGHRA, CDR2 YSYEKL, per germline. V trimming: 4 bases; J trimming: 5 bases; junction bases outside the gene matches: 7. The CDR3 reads CASSRLTSGSLDTQYF. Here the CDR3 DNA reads TGCGCCAGCAGCCGTCTGACTAGCGGGAGCTTAGATACGCAGTATTTT.

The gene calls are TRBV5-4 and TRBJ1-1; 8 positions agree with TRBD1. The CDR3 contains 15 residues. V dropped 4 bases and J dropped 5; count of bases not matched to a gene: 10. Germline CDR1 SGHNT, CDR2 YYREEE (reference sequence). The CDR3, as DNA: TGTGCCAGCAGCAGCCCCCAACAGGGGGGGACTGAAGCTTTCTTT. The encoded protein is CASSSPQQGGTEAFF.

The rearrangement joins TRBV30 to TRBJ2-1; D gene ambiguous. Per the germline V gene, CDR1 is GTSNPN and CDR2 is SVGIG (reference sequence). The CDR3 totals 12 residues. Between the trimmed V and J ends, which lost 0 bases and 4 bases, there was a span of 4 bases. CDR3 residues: CAWSVLYNEQFF. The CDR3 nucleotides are TGTGCCTGGAGTGTACTTTACAATGAGCAGTTCTTC.

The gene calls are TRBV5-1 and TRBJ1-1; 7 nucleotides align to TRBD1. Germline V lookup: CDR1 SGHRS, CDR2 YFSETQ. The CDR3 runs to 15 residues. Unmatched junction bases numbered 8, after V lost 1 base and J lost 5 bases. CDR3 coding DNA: TGCGCCAGCAGCTTGACAGGGGACCCTACTACTGAAGCTTTCTTT. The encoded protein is CASSLTGDPTTEAFF.

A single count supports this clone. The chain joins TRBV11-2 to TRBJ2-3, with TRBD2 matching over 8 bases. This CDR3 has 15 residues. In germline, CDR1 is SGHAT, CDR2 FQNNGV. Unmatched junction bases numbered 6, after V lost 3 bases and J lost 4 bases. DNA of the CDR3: TGTGCCAGCAGCTTCCTCAGCGGGAGCGCAGATACGCAGTATTTT. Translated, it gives CASSFLSGSADTQYF.

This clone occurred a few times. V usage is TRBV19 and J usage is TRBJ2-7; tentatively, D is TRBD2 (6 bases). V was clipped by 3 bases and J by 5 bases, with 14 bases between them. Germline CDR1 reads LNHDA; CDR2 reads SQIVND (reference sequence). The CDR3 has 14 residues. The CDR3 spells CASSITNRRDEQYF. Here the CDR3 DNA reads TGTGCCAGTAGTATTACAAACAGGAGGGACGAGCAGTACTTC.

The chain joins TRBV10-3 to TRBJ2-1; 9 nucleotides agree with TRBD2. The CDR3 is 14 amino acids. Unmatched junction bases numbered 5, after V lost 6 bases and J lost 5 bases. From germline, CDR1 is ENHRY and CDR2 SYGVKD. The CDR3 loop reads CAISRTSENNEQFF. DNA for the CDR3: TGTGCCATCAGCAGGACTAGCGAAAACAATGAGCAGTTCTTC.

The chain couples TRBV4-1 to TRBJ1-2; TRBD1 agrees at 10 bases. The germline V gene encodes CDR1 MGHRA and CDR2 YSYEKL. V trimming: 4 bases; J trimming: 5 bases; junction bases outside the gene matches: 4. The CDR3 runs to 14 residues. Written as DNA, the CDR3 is TGCGCCAGCAGCCCTCCGGGACAGGGGTATGGCTACACCTTC. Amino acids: CASSPPGQGYGYTF.

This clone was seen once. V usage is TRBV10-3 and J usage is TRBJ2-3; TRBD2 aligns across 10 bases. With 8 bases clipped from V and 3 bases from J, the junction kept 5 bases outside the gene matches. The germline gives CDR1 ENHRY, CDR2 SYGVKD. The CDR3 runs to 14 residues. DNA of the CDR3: TGTGCCATCGGGGGACTAGCGACGACAGATACGCAGTATTTT. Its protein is CAIGGLATTDTQYF.

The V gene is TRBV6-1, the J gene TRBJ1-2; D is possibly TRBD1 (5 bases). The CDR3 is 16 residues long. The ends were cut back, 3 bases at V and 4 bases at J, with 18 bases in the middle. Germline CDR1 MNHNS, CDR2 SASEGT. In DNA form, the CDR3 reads TGTGCCAGCAGTGAGGGCCGGAGGGGCTCGACCTATGGCTACACCTTC. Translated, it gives CASSEGRRGSTYGYTF.

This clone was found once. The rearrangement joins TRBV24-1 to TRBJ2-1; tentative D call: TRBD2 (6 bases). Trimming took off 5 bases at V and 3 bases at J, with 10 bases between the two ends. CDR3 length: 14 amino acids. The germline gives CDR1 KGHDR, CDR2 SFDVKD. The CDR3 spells CATSVLGSYNEQFF. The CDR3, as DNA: TGTGCCACCAGTGTGCTCGGGAGCTACAATGAGCAGTTCTTC.

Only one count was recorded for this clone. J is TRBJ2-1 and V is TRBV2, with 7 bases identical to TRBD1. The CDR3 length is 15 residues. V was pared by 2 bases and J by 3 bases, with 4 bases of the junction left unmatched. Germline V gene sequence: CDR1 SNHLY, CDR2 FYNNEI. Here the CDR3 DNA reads TGTGCCAGCAGTGAAAGACAGGGCCGCTACAATGAGCAGTTCTTC. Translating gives CASSERQGRYNEQFF.

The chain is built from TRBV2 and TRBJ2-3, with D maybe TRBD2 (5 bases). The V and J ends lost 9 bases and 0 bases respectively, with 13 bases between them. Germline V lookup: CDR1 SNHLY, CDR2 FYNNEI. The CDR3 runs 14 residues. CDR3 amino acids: CASGRGLSTDTQYF. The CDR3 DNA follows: TGTGCCAGTGGTCGCGGGCTTAGCACAGATACGCAGTATTTT.